The 16 T cell receptor beta chains reported below all come from one sample, sequenced in a study of shared clonotypes between healthy human individuals. TCRdb's copy holds only in-frame clones and misses some; the assay was immunoSEQ multiplex PCR. Among some 2 million clones listed, roughly 94% were seen once. CD45RO-negative, CCR7-selected cells formed the naive CD8 fraction, which excluded terminally differentiated effector memory CD45RA+ cells. Sequencing was performed on naive CD8+ T cells sorted from blood. The receptor source for this set is a man in his late teens or twenties in good health.

The chain recombines TRBV9 with TRBJ1-2, with D hard to call. The CDR3 is 15 residues long. Germline CDR1 SGDLS, CDR2 YYNGEE. Trimming stripped 3 bases from V and 8 bases from J, with 20 bases between. CDR3 loop: CASSATPDYGGGYTF. The DNA for the CDR3 is TGTGCCAGCAGCGCCACACCGGACTACGGAGGAGGCTACACCTTC.

About this clone itself: In the same sample, other DNA sequences code for this CDR3. The CDR3 sequence is CASSVGGTHYEQYF. As DNA, the CDR3 is TGTGCCAGCAGCGTAGGCGGGACACACTACGAGCAGTACTTC. The rearrangement joins TRBV9 to TRBJ2-7; either TRBD1 or TRBD2 may supply D (6 bases each). The V end was cut by 0 bases, the J end by 3 bases, with 10 bases between. The CDR3 runs 14 residues. Germline CDR1 SGDLS, CDR2 YYNGEE.

The rearrangement links TRBV19 to TRBJ1-1, with D hard to call. This CDR3 is built from 15 residues. The germline V gene has CDR1 LNHDA and CDR2 SQIVND (reference sequence). The V gene lost 6 bases and the J gene lost 2 bases, with 16 bases spanning the gap. CDR3: CASSPPGWTNTEAFF. In DNA form, the CDR3 reads TGTGCCAGTAGCCCCCCTGGGTGGACTAACACTGAAGCTTTCTTT. Supplemented by reference TRBV19 and TRBJ1-1, the full variable domain reads DGGITQSPKYLFRKEGQNVTLSCEQNLNHDAMYWYRQDPGQGLRLIYYSQIVNDFQKGDIAEGYSVSREKKESFPLTVTSAQKNPTAFYLCASSPPGWTNTEAFFGQGTRLTVV.

The rearrangement joins TRBV10-2 to TRBJ2-1; weak D call: TRBD2 (6 bases). Looked up from germline, CDR1 is WSHSY and CDR2 is SAAADI. The CDR3 has 20 amino acids. V was pared by 0 bases and J by 0 bases, with 21 bases between. DNA for the CDR3: TGCGCCAGCAGTGAGTCCCTGGTGTGGGGTCCCGGGGGCTCCTACAATGAGCAGTTCTTC. It translates to CASSESLVWGPGGSYNEQFF.

The rearrangement links TRBV19 to TRBJ2-7; 9 bases fit TRBD1. The CDR3 length is 16 residues. The V segment lost 8 bases and the J segment 3 bases; nucleotides outside the gene matches: 14. Germline V gene sequence: CDR1 LNHDA, CDR2 SQIVND (reference sequence). CDR3 bases: TGTGCCAGTTCCTATACCGGGACAGGGACTCTCTACGAGCAGTACTTC. It encodes CASSYTGTGTLYEQYF.

The chain is built from TRBV4-3 and TRBJ2-5; a possible D gene is TRBD2 (5 bases). CDR3 size: 16 residues. The germline CDR1 and CDR2 sequences are LGHNA and YSLEER. Deletions cut 4 bases from V and 4 bases from J, with 19 bases between. The CDR3: CASSRLLEAPRETQYF. As DNA, the CDR3 is TGCGCCAGCAGCCGGCTTCTGGAGGCTCCCCGAGAGACCCAGTACTTC.

This chain joins TRBV9 and TRBJ1-1; D possibly corresponds to TRBD1 (5 bases). The germline V gene encodes CDR1 SGDLS and CDR2 YYNGEE. The CDR3 has 16 residues. V was trimmed by 4 bases and J by 1 base, leaving 17 bases between them. The CDR3 region is CASSPSKGQGNTEAFF. The CDR3 region has the DNA TGTGCCAGCAGCCCCAGCAAAGGGCAGGGGAACACTGAAGCTTTCTTT.

This chain links TRBV4-3 with TRBJ1-2; TRBD1 might be the D (6 bases). The ends were cut back, 0 bases at V and 2 bases at J, with 10 bases in the middle. CDR3 length: 15 residues. The V gene's germline CDR1 is LGHNA and CDR2 YSLEER. The CDR3 region has the DNA TGCGCCAGCAGCCAAGATGTGGGGGGCAACTATGGCTACACCTTC. Its translation is CASSQDVGGNYGYTF.

J is TRBJ2-5 and V is TRBV5-4, with 10 bases aligning to TRBD1. Trimming cost V 0 bases and J 5 bases; bases outside gene matches: 10. Germline lookup yields CDR1 SGHNT and CDR2 YYREEE (reference sequence). The CDR3 totals 17 residues. CDR3 loop: CASSLELWGQGMETQYF. CDR3 bases: TGTGCCAGCAGCTTGGAACTTTGGGGACAGGGGATGGAGACCCAGTACTTC.

The chain combines TRBV11-3 with TRBJ2-7; 9 nucleotides match TRBD1. Germline values: CDR1 SGHNT, CDR2 YENEEA. Trimming removed 1 base from V and 3 bases from J; junction bases left unmatched: 19. The CDR3 consists of 20 residues. CDR3 residues: CASSLGPVDRGHNHYYEQYF. CDR3 sequence (DNA): TGTGCCAGCAGCTTAGGTCCTGTGGACAGGGGCCACAATCATTACTACGAGCAGTACTTC.

This chain joins TRBV4-1 and TRBJ1-1; tentatively, D is TRBD1 (5 bases). CDR3 length: 15 amino acids. Germline V gene data show CDR1 as MGHRA and CDR2 as YSYEKL. V lost 0 bases, J lost 8 bases, and 16 bases lay in between. As DNA, the CDR3 is TGCGCCAGCAGCCAAGAAAGGGGCGGTTACGAAGAAGCTTTCTTT. Translating gives CASSQERGGYEEAFF.

The genes are TRBV30 and TRBJ1-4; D might be TRBD1 (5 bases). Germline V gene lookup returns CDR1 GTSNPN and CDR2 SVGIG (reference sequence). The V and J ends lost 5 bases and 8 bases respectively, with 18 bases between them. This CDR3 region has 14 residues. CDR3 sequence reads: CAWGPGPEHEKLFF. For the CDR3, the DNA is TGTGCCTGGGGACCGGGGCCCGAACACGAAAAACTGTTTTTT.

This rearrangement joins TRBV29-1 to TRBJ1-1; D gene ambiguous. V was cut by 6 bases and J by 2 bases, with 16 bases left in between. This CDR3 spans 14 amino acids. The germline gives CDR1 SQVTM, CDR2 ANQGSEA. For the CDR3, the DNA is TGCAGCGTGGGGTCCGGGGAGATTAACACTGAAGCTTTCTTT. As protein: CSVGSGEINTEAFF.

The rearrangement links TRBV19 to TRBJ2-1; D possibly matches TRBD1 or TRBD2 (6 bases each). In germline, CDR1 is LNHDA, CDR2 SQIVND (reference sequence). The length of the CDR3 is 16 residues. V was shortened by 1 base and J by 0 bases, with 10 bases between the two germline ends. CDR3 in DNA: TGTGCCAGTAGTATAGCCGGAGGGGGCTCCTACAATGAGCAGTTCTTC. Its protein is CASSIAGGGSYNEQFF.

The chain joins TRBV28 to TRBJ2-7; tentative D call: TRBD1 (5 bases). CDR1 is MDHEN and CDR2 is SYDVKM in the germline V gene. This CDR3 region has 14 residues. Deletions cut 6 bases from V and 2 bases from J, with 14 bases between. Here the CDR3 reads CASSLSRAPYEQYF. In DNA, the CDR3 is TGTGCCAGCAGCCTCAGCAGGGCCCCCTACGAGCAGTACTTC.

V is TRBV7-8 and J is TRBJ2-1, with TRBD2 matching over 9 bases. The trim removed 4 bases at V and 4 bases at J, leaving 8 bases unmatched. CDR3 length equals 16 residues. Looked up from germline, CDR1 is SGHVS and CDR2 is FQNEAQ. The CDR3 nucleotides read TGTGCCAGCAGCTCTTTAGCGGGAGCAAGGTACAATGAGCAGTTCTTC. Residues: CASSSLAGARYNEQFF.